A selection of T cell receptor beta chains follows, all from one sample in a study of T-cell memory formation after mild COVID-19. TCRdb re-called the 5' RACE reads through MiXCR, storing one row per CDR3 protein. This table has roughly 200,000 distinct CDR3 sequences, 16% appearing once. The specimen was PBMCs or a T cell subset sorted from them (not recorded which). All receptors come from an adult woman who had mild COVID-19 (a few samples of this study predate the infection). Cell type and time point are not known. Both conserved end residues are part of each CDR3. D genes are given only for firm matches. Clone size is given for some rows only: seen once, a few or many times, or a class if the clone is expanded.

j_gene: TRBJ1-3; len: 15; abundance: -; v_gene: TRBV20-1; d_gene: -; CDR3aa: CSATGPRRSGNTIYF; CDR3nt: TGCAGTGCCACGGGACCGCGCCGCTCTGGAAACACCATATATTTT
j_gene: TRBJ2-1; len: 17; abundance: -; v_gene: TRBV20-1; d_gene: TRBD2; CDR3aa: CSAPRGSGQLFGNEQFF; CDR3nt: TGCAGTGCCCCCCGGGGTAGCGGGCAACTCTTCGGGAATGAGCAGTTCTTC
j_gene: TRBJ2-1; len: 14; abundance: -; v_gene: TRBV11-3; d_gene: -; CDR3aa: CASRDRGVINEQFF; CDR3nt: TGTGCCAGCAGGGACCGGGGCGTTATAAATGAGCAGTTCTTC
j_gene: TRBJ1-2; len: 13; abundance: -; v_gene: TRBV7-2; d_gene: -; CDR3aa: CASSLEPSGGYTF; CDR3nt: TGTGCCAGCAGCTTAGAGCCCTCGGGGGGCTACACCTTC
j_gene: TRBJ2-1; len: 16; abundance: few; v_gene: TRBV6-2/TRBV6-3; d_gene: TRBD2; CDR3aa: CASSSIAGEFPNEQFF; CDR3nt: TGTGCCAGCAGTTCAATAGCGGGAGAATTCCCCAATGAGCAGTTCTTC
j_gene: TRBJ2-7; len: 14; abundance: few; v_gene: TRBV6-6; d_gene: TRBD1; CDR3aa: CASSQYQGAYEQYF; CDR3nt: TGTGCCAGCAGCCAGTATCAGGGGGCTTACGAGCAGTACTTC
j_gene: TRBJ2-7; len: 16; abundance: few; v_gene: TRBV24-1; d_gene: TRBD1; CDR3aa: CATSDTTGTGRNEQYF; CDR3nt: TGTGCCACCAGTGACACCACCGGGACAGGGAGGAACGAGCAGTACTTC
j_gene: TRBJ2-1; len: 15; abundance: few; v_gene: TRBV5-1; d_gene: -; CDR3aa: CASSLLEGSRNEQFF; CDR3nt: TGCGCCAGCAGCTTGCTTGAAGGGTCTAGGAATGAGCAGTTCTTC
j_gene: TRBJ2-5; len: 13; abundance: -; v_gene: TRBV7-3; d_gene: TRBD1; CDR3aa: CASSSTGEETQYF; CDR3nt: TGTGCCAGCAGCTCGACAGGGGAAGAGACCCAGTACTTC
j_gene: TRBJ1-1; len: 12; abundance: many; v_gene: TRBV3-1; d_gene: -; CDR3aa: CASSYLQGKAFF; CDR3nt: TGTGCCAGCAGCTACCTACAGGGTAAAGCTTTCTTT
j_gene: TRBJ2-2; len: 15; abundance: few; v_gene: TRBV5-5; d_gene: -; CDR3aa: CASSFRGASTGELFF; CDR3nt: TGTGCCAGCAGCTTTAGGGGGGCCAGTACCGGGGAGCTGTTTTTT
j_gene: TRBJ2-2; len: 15; abundance: -; v_gene: TRBV12-3/TRBV12-4; d_gene: -; CDR3aa: CASSLETGRTGELFF; CDR3nt: TGTGCCAGCAGTTTAGAGACAGGGAGGACCGGGGAGCTGTTTTTT
j_gene: TRBJ2-3; len: 13; abundance: few; v_gene: TRBV3-1; d_gene: -; CDR3aa: CASSLGRPHTQYF; CDR3nt: TGTGCCAGCAGCCTCGGACGTCCTCATACGCAGTATTTT
j_gene: TRBJ2-2; len: 15; abundance: few; v_gene: TRBV11-3; d_gene: TRBD2; CDR3aa: CASSLLAGSTGELFF; CDR3nt: TGTGCCAGCAGCTTACTAGCGGGGTCGACCGGGGAGCTGTTTTTT
j_gene: TRBJ2-4; len: 14; abundance: -; v_gene: TRBV20-1; d_gene: -; CDR3aa: CSAAHRVDKNIQYF; CDR3nt: TGCAGTGCTGCCCACAGGGTTGACAAAAACATTCAGTACTTC
j_gene: TRBJ2-7; len: 14; abundance: few; v_gene: TRBV4-1; d_gene: -; CDR3aa: CASRGLTGFYEQYF; CDR3nt: TGCGCCAGCAGGGGCTTAACAGGTTTCTACGAGCAGTACTTC
j_gene: TRBJ2-5; len: 14; abundance: many; v_gene: TRBV5-1; d_gene: -; CDR3aa: CASSPRTDQETQYF; CDR3nt: TGCGCCAGCAGCCCGAGGACAGATCAAGAGACCCAGTACTTC
j_gene: TRBJ1-1; len: 14; abundance: few; v_gene: TRBV5-1; d_gene: -; CDR3aa: CASSLGPSNTEAFF; CDR3nt: TGCGCCAGCAGCTTGGGGCCCTCGAACACTGAAGCTTTCTTT
j_gene: TRBJ1-1; len: 12; abundance: -; v_gene: TRBV14; d_gene: -; CDR3aa: CASSQLGRKAFF; CDR3nt: TGTGCCAGCAGCCAATTAGGTCGTAAAGCTTTCTTT
j_gene: TRBJ1-3; len: 15; abundance: -; v_gene: TRBV12-3/TRBV12-4; d_gene: -; CDR3aa: CASSPVSPPGNTIYF; CDR3nt: TGTGCCAGCAGCCCCGTGAGCCCCCCTGGAAACACCATATATTTT
j_gene: TRBJ2-7; len: 13; abundance: -; v_gene: TRBV20-1; d_gene: TRBD2; CDR3aa: CSAMTSGPYEQYF; CDR3nt: TGCAGTGCCATGACTAGCGGCCCCTACGAGCAGTACTTC
j_gene: TRBJ1-2; len: 15; abundance: -; v_gene: TRBV12-3/TRBV12-4; d_gene: TRBD1; CDR3aa: CASRRAGGEMNGYTF; CDR3nt: TGTGCCAGCAGACGCGCAGGGGGCGAAATGAATGGCTACACCTTC
j_gene: TRBJ2-7; len: 13; abundance: -; v_gene: TRBV30; d_gene: -; CDR3aa: CAWSRGAITEQYF; CDR3nt: TGTGCCTGGAGTAGGGGGGCGATCACCGAGCAGTACTTC
j_gene: TRBJ2-1; len: 17; abundance: few; v_gene: TRBV24-1; d_gene: TRBD1; CDR3aa: CATSDSGQGDSYNEQFF; CDR3nt: TGTGCCACCAGTGATTCCGGACAGGGGGACTCCTACAATGAGCAGTTCTTC
j_gene: TRBJ2-1; len: 15; abundance: -; v_gene: TRBV12-3/TRBV12-4; d_gene: TRBD2; CDR3aa: CASSTGLVGFNEQFF; CDR3nt: TGTGCCAGCAGCACAGGACTAGTGGGTTTCAATGAGCAGTTCTTC
j_gene: TRBJ1-2; len: 14; abundance: -; v_gene: TRBV5-1; d_gene: TRBD1; CDR3aa: CASSDPGGGYGYTF; CDR3nt: TGCGCCAGCAGCGACCCAGGGGGCGGCTATGGCTACACCTTC
j_gene: TRBJ2-7; len: 18; abundance: -; v_gene: TRBV12-3/TRBV12-4; d_gene: TRBD1; CDR3aa: CASSPSRTPQGAPLEQYF; CDR3nt: TGTGCCAGCAGTCCGTCTAGGACTCCACAGGGGGCTCCCCTCGAGCAGTACTTC
j_gene: TRBJ1-2; len: 15; abundance: once; v_gene: TRBV3-1; d_gene: TRBD1; CDR3aa: CASSHLSDRVYGYTF; CDR3nt: TGTGCCAGCAGCCACCTCTCGGACAGGGTGTATGGCTACACCTTC
j_gene: TRBJ1-5; len: 13; abundance: many; v_gene: TRBV27; d_gene: -; CDR3aa: CASSYGKNQPQHF; CDR3nt: TGTGCCAGCAGTTACGGCAAAAATCAGCCCCAGCATTTT
j_gene: TRBJ2-1; len: 12; abundance: -; v_gene: TRBV18; d_gene: -; CDR3aa: CASSPNVYEQFF; CDR3nt: TGTGCCAGCTCACCAAACGTCTATGAGCAGTTCTTC
j_gene: TRBJ2-7; len: 12; abundance: few; v_gene: TRBV20-1; d_gene: TRBD2; CDR3aa: CSAGGGAYEQYF; CDR3nt: TGCAGCGCGGGCGGGGGGGCCTACGAGCAGTACTTC
j_gene: TRBJ1-1; len: 12; abundance: -; v_gene: TRBV7-6; d_gene: -; CDR3aa: CASSRWGTEAFF; CDR3nt: TGTGCCAGCAGCCGTTGGGGCACTGAAGCTTTCTTT
j_gene: TRBJ1-2; len: 14; abundance: -; v_gene: TRBV5-1; d_gene: TRBD1; CDR3aa: CSSSGQGADYGYTF; CDR3nt: TGCTCCAGCAGCGGACAGGGGGCAGACTATGGCTACACCTTC
j_gene: TRBJ2-3; len: 16; abundance: many; v_gene: TRBV24-1; d_gene: -; CDR3aa: CATSDPRGGATDTQYF; CDR3nt: TGTGCCACCAGTGATCCCCGAGGGGGGGCCACAGATACGCAGTATTTT
j_gene: TRBJ2-1; len: 14; abundance: -; v_gene: TRBV6-1; d_gene: -; CDR3aa: CASSEWGRTPKQFF; CDR3nt: TGTGCCAGCAGTGAGTGGGGTCGGACCCCCAAGCAGTTCTTC
j_gene: TRBJ2-5; len: 14; abundance: few; v_gene: TRBV5-5; d_gene: -; CDR3aa: CASSLADSQETQYF; CDR3nt: TGTGCCAGCAGCTTGGCGGACAGTCAAGAGACCCAGTACTTC
j_gene: TRBJ2-3; len: 16; abundance: -; v_gene: TRBV9; d_gene: TRBD2; CDR3aa: CASSVLAGGQGDTQYF; CDR3nt: TGTGCCAGCAGCGTACTAGCGGGGGGGCAGGGAGATACGCAGTATTTT
j_gene: TRBJ1-2; len: 14; abundance: few; v_gene: TRBV5-1; d_gene: -; CDR3aa: CASSLTGTNYGYTF; CDR3nt: TGCGCCAGCAGCTTGACGGGGACCAACTATGGCTACACCTTC
j_gene: TRBJ2-5; len: 18; abundance: -; v_gene: TRBV15; d_gene: -; CDR3aa: CATSRDTARDWGGETQYF; CDR3nt: TGTGCCACCAGCAGAGACACGGCTAGAGATTGGGGTGGAGAGACCCAGTACTTC
j_gene: TRBJ1-1; len: 15; abundance: many; v_gene: TRBV25-1; d_gene: -; CDR3aa: CASSEIGVTNTEAFF; CDR3nt: TGTGCCAGCAGTGAGATCGGGGTCACGAACACTGAAGCTTTCTTT
j_gene: TRBJ2-3; len: 13; abundance: few; v_gene: TRBV12-3/TRBV12-4; d_gene: -; CDR3aa: CASRSGGPDTQYF; CDR3nt: TGTGCCAGCAGGAGTGGGGGTCCAGATACGCAGTATTTT
j_gene: TRBJ1-5; len: 16; abundance: few; v_gene: TRBV12-3/TRBV12-4; d_gene: -; CDR3aa: CASSVRGTYSNQPQHF; CDR3nt: TGTGCCAGCAGTGTCAGGGGAACCTATAGCAATCAGCCCCAGCATTTT
j_gene: TRBJ2-7; len: 15; abundance: -; v_gene: TRBV25-1; d_gene: -; CDR3aa: CASSVPGTGSNEQYF; CDR3nt: TGTGCCAGCAGTGTACCCGGAACAGGGTCGAACGAGCAGTACTTC
j_gene: TRBJ2-7; len: 12; abundance: many; v_gene: TRBV12-3/TRBV12-4; d_gene: TRBD1; CDR3aa: CASSWTGGEQYF; CDR3nt: TGTGCCAGCAGTTGGACAGGGGGGGAGCAGTACTTC
j_gene: TRBJ2-5; len: 17; abundance: -; v_gene: TRBV5-1; d_gene: TRBD2; CDR3aa: CASSLLAGGPKGETQYF; CDR3nt: TGCGCCAGCAGCTTGCTAGCGGGGGGGCCAAAGGGAGAGACCCAGTACTTC
j_gene: TRBJ2-5; len: 14; abundance: few; v_gene: TRBV18; d_gene: -; CDR3aa: CASSPPAGRETQYF; CDR3nt: TGTGCCAGCTCACCACCGGCCGGCCGAGAGACCCAGTACTTC
j_gene: TRBJ1-2; len: 14; abundance: few; v_gene: TRBV20-1; d_gene: TRBD1; CDR3aa: CSARGRGQDYGYTF; CDR3nt: TGCAGTGCTAGGGGACGGGGACAGGACTATGGCTACACCTTC
j_gene: TRBJ2-1; len: 15; abundance: -; v_gene: TRBV24-1; d_gene: TRBD2; CDR3aa: CATSESSGSYNEQFF; CDR3nt: TGTGCCACCAGTGAATCTAGCGGGTCGTACAATGAGCAGTTCTTC
j_gene: TRBJ2-2; len: 18; abundance: many; v_gene: TRBV7-6; d_gene: TRBD1; CDR3aa: CASSFSHDRVEFTGELFF; CDR3nt: TGTGCCAGCAGCTTCTCCCACGACAGGGTAGAATTCACCGGGGAGCTGTTTTTT
j_gene: TRBJ2-7; len: 15; abundance: -; v_gene: TRBV29-1; d_gene: TRBD2; CDR3aa: CSVSFSGRGGYEQYF; CDR3nt: TGCAGCGTTTCTTTTAGCGGGAGAGGTGGTTACGAGCAGTACTTC
j_gene: TRBJ2-7; len: 12; abundance: -; v_gene: TRBV3-1; d_gene: -; CDR3aa: CASSQEPYEQYF; CDR3nt: TGTGCCAGCAGCCAAGAGCCTTACGAGCAGTACTTC